These 21 T cell receptor beta chains were sequenced from one sample in a study of blood T cell repertoires in COVID-19. Sequencing was performed with immunoSEQ multiplex PCR; in TCRdb, only in-frame clones are kept and a portion is missing. The top ten hold about 6% of the sample, which has hundreds of thousands of clones, about 90% seen once. Sequencing input: peripheral blood. These receptors all stem from a woman in her forties or fifties with COVID-19, enrolled during active disease.

The chain is built from TRBV19 and TRBJ2-1, with D hard to call. Germline V gene data show CDR1 as LNHDA and CDR2 as SQIVND (reference sequence). V was trimmed by 5 bases and J by 1 base, leaving 9 bases between them. The CDR3 loop spans 14 amino acids. The CDR3 spells CASSGLASYNEQFF. The CDR3 DNA reads TGTGCCAGTAGTGGTCTGGCATCCTACAATGAGCAGTTCTTC.

The V call is TRBV29-1, the J call TRBJ1-1, with TRBD1 as a possible D gene (5 bases). The V end was cut by 1 base, the J end by 3 bases, with 6 bases between. This CDR3 region has 12 residues. In germline, CDR1 is SQVTM, CDR2 ANQGSEA. The CDR3 sequence is CSVEGDYTEAFF. The CDR3 DNA sequence: TGCAGCGTTGAAGGGGACTACACTGAAGCTTTCTTT. Drawing the rest from reference TRBV29-1 and TRBJ1-1, the complete variable domain is SAVISQKPSRDICQRGTSLTIQCQVDSQVTMMFWYRQQPGQSLTLIATANQGSEATYESGFVIDKFPISRPNLTFSTLTVSNMSPEDSSIYLCSVEGDYTEAFFGQGTRLTVV.

This chain's CDR3 is CATSDFNTGELFF. DNA for the CDR3: TGTGCCACCAGTGACTTTAACACCGGGGAGCTGTTTTTT. The genes are TRBV24-1 and TRBJ2-2, with unresolved D. Germline CDR1 reads KGHDR; CDR2 reads SFDVKD. V was cut by 4 bases and J by 2 bases, with 4 bases left in between. The CDR3 extends over 13 amino acids.

V and J are TRBV12-3 or TRBV12-4 and TRBJ2-1; D is undetermined. The CDR3 is 12 amino acids. Trimming took 6 bases from V and 4 from J, leaving 7 bases between them. The CDR3 DNA is TGTGCCAGCAGGGGCGTTTACAATGAGCAGTTCTTC. It encodes CASRGVYNEQFF.

The rearrangement uses TRBV4-2 and TRBJ1-6; D call uncertain. The CDR3 extends over 15 amino acids. V gave up 0 bases and J gave up 7 bases, with 10 bases separating them. From germline, CDR1 is LGHNA and CDR2 YNFKEQ. In DNA form, the CDR3 reads TGTGCCAGCAGCCAAGATCCAGGAAGAAATTCACCCCTCCACTTT. This encodes CASSQDPGRNSPLHF.

The genes are TRBV18 and TRBJ2-1, with TRBD2 matching 11 bases. The junction had 8 bases not matched to a gene; V was cut back by 8 bases and J by 5 bases. The CDR3 loop spans 15 amino acids. The germline CDR1 and CDR2 sequences are KGHSH and LQKENI. The CDR3 loop is CASLAQGLADNEQFF. The CDR3 DNA follows: TGTGCCAGCCTCGCCCAGGGACTAGCGGACAATGAGCAGTTCTTC.

The rearrangement joins TRBV6-5 to TRBJ2-2; TRBD2 agrees at 8 bases. This CDR3 is built from 16 residues. Germline V CDR1 and CDR2: MNHEY, SVGAGI. Trimming took 2 bases from V and 4 from J; bases not matched to a gene: 6. The CDR3 region is CASSYTGSGATGELFF. For the CDR3, the DNA is TGTGCCAGCAGTTACACAGGTAGCGGGGCCACCGGGGAGCTGTTTTTT.

The rearrangement joins TRBV4-1 to TRBJ1-1; 8 bases line up with TRBD1. The CDR3 is made up of 16 amino acids. The junction had 10 bases not matched to a gene; V was cut back by 3 bases and J by 4 bases. Germline CDR1 is MGHRA and CDR2 is YSYEKL. The CDR3 loop reads CASSQIGQGVPTEAFF. CDR3 DNA: TGCGCCAGCAGCCAGATAGGACAGGGAGTACCCACTGAAGCTTTCTTT.

The J gene is TRBJ2-3, the V gene TRBV4-1; 7 bases match TRBD2. The CDR3 sequence is 15 residues long. Germline CDR1 reads MGHRA; CDR2 reads YSYEKL. The V gene end was trimmed by 4 bases and the J gene end by 6 bases; junction bases not matched to a gene: 10. CDR3 amino acids: CASSPREARGDTQYF. The CDR3 region has the DNA TGCGCCAGCAGCCCCCGAGAGGCGCGGGGGGATACGCAGTATTTT.

The chain recombines TRBV18 with TRBJ1-2, with D unclear. The germline V gene has CDR1 KGHSH and CDR2 LQKENI. V gave up 0 bases and J gave up 4 bases, with 15 bases separating them. There are 16 residues in the CDR3. In DNA form, the CDR3 reads TGTGCCAGCTCACCACCCGGGTCGGGAAGATTCTATGGCTACACCTTC. Amino acids: CASSPPGSGRFYGYTF.

The CDR3, as DNA: TGCGCCAGCAGGTTACAGGGAGTCACAGATACGCAGTATTTT. It is translated as CASRLQGVTDTQYF. The V gene is TRBV5-1, the J gene TRBJ2-3; TRBD1 is a possible D gene (6 bases). Germline-derived CDR1 and CDR2 are SGHRS and YFSETQ. The CDR3 length is 14 residues. Trimming removed 5 bases at V and 2 bases at J, with 12 bases between.

This chain connects TRBV28 to TRBJ2-2, with a possible D match to TRBD1 (6 bases). Between the trimmed V and J ends, which lost 4 bases and 4 bases, there was a span of 10 bases. Germline CDR1 MDHEN, CDR2 SYDVKM. This CDR3 spans 14 amino acids. The CDR3 protein is CASSSGVGTGELFF. The CDR3 DNA is TGTGCCAGCAGTTCAGGGGTGGGCACCGGGGAGCTGTTTTTT.

The chain links TRBV6-5 to TRBJ1-1, with D possibly TRBD1 on 5 matching bases. In germline, CDR1 is MNHEY, CDR2 SVGAGI. The CDR3 totals 15 residues. V shed 0 bases and J shed 1 base, with 9 bases lying between them. Here the CDR3 reads CASSYSGQGNTEAFF. The CDR3 DNA is TGTGCCAGCAGTTACTCGGGCCAGGGGAACACTGAAGCTTTCTTT.

J is TRBJ1-2 and V is TRBV5-1, with 8 bases that match TRBD1. With V trimmed by 4 bases and J by 5 bases, 7 bases remained unmatched. The CDR3 runs 14 residues. CDR1 SGHRS and CDR2 YFSETQ come from the germline V gene. The CDR3 here is CASSPDRGAYGYTF. CDR3 nucleotides: TGCGCCAGCAGCCCTGACAGGGGAGCATATGGCTACACCTTC.

V gene TRBV4-1 combines with J gene TRBJ2-3, with D possibly matching TRBD2 (6 bases). Trimming left V 3 bases short and J 5 bases short, with 9 bases between. The CDR3 spans 13 residues. Germline lookup yields CDR1 MGHRA and CDR2 YSYEKL. The CDR3 loop reads CASSQGRRDTQYF. The CDR3, as DNA: TGCGCCAGCAGCCAGGGGAGGAGAGATACGCAGTATTTT.

The V call is TRBV7-8, the J call TRBJ2-1, with a possible D match to TRBD2 (7 bases). CDR3 length: 15 amino acids. Germline CDR1 reads SGHVS; CDR2 reads FQNEAQ. Trimming stripped 0 bases from V and 6 bases from J, with 12 bases between. CDR3 sequence reads: CASSLAGAGVNEQFF. The CDR3 bases are TGTGCCAGCAGCTTAGCGGGGGCGGGAGTCAATGAGCAGTTCTTC.

The chain joins TRBV5-1 to TRBJ2-7; TRBD2 is a possible D gene (6 bases). The V end was cut by 4 bases, the J end by 3 bases, with 17 bases between. The CDR3 contains 15 residues. The germline V gene has CDR1 SGHRS and CDR2 YFSETQ. The CDR3 spells CASSVVGGMFYEQYF. CDR3 DNA sequence: TGCGCCAGCAGCGTCGTCGGCGGGATGTTCTACGAGCAGTACTTC.

The J gene is TRBJ2-1, the V gene TRBV5-1, with 9 bases matching TRBD2. J was trimmed by 6 bases and V by 4 bases; bases with no gene match: 11. CDR3 length equals 16 residues. Germline CDR1 is SGHRS and CDR2 is YFSETQ. The CDR3 region is CASSLTTSGLSNEQFF. CDR3 nucleotides: TGCGCCAGCAGCCTGACGACTAGCGGTCTCTCCAATGAGCAGTTCTTC.

The chain recombines TRBV10-3 with TRBJ1-5, with 8 bases lining up with TRBD1. CDR1 ENHRY and CDR2 SYGVKD come from the germline V gene. The CDR3 spans 15 residues. V was clipped by 5 bases and J by 7 bases; unmatched bases: 10. CDR3 DNA: TGTGCCATCAGTCAAACGGACAGGGTAGAACAGCCCCAGCATTTT. Amino acid sequence: CAISQTDRVEQPQHF.

The chain links TRBV18 to TRBJ2-5, with 7 bases that match TRBD1. Germline V gene sequence: CDR1 KGHSH, CDR2 LQKENI. The CDR3 extends over 15 amino acids. The J segment lost 2 bases and the V segment lost 3 bases, leaving 6 bases of the junction unmatched. CDR3: CASSPPTGVQETQYF. CDR3 nucleotide sequence: TGTGCCAGCTCACCTCCCACAGGGGTACAAGAGACCCAGTACTTC.

This chain joins TRBV30 and TRBJ2-2, with 11 bases matching TRBD2. The J segment lost 5 bases and the V segment lost 2 bases, leaving 7 bases of the junction unmatched. The CDR3 length is 16 residues. The germline CDR1 and CDR2 sequences are GTSNPN and SVGIG (reference sequence). The CDR3 sequence is CAWSSNLAGGTGELFF. The CDR3, as DNA: TGTGCCTGGAGTTCCAACTTAGCGGGGGGGACCGGGGAGCTGTTTTTT.